This entry lists 32 T cell receptor beta chains sequenced from one sample in a study of shared clonotypes between healthy human individuals. The table came from immunoSEQ multiplex PCR; TCRdb's copy has only in-frame clones and leaves some out. This sample has approximately 500,000 clones; roughly 80% occur once, and the top ten carry around 12%. Material: PBMCs. Receptor source: a woman between 35 and 50 years old in good health. Some clones in this sample may be carry-over from other donors' samples.

This clone appeared a single time. The rearrangement links TRBV2 to TRBJ2-7; no definite D call. CDR1 SNHLY and CDR2 FYNNEI come from the germline V gene. V lost 7 bases to trimming and J lost 3 bases, with 16 bases between them. The CDR3 loop spans 14 amino acids. As DNA, the CDR3 is TGTGCCAGCATAAAAGACACCTCACTCTACGAGCAGTACTTC. This sequence encodes CASIKDTSLYEQYF.

This sequence joins TRBV7-2 and TRBJ2-7; possibly TRBD1 or TRBD2 for D (5 bases each). The length of the CDR3 is 15 residues. Germline lookup yields CDR1 SGHTA and CDR2 FQGNSA. Trimming shortened V by 1 base and J by 5 bases, and 15 bases separated the two germline ends. The DNA of the CDR3 is TGTGCCAGCAGCTTAGGTGGGGGAGCCGGGGACGAGCAGTACTTC. Amino acids: CASSLGGGAGDEQYF.

The rearrangement uses TRBV15 and TRBJ1-1; D is unclear. CDR3 length equals 13 residues. The V end lost 5 bases, the J end lost 1 base, and 8 bases lay between the germline ends. Germline CDR1 and CDR2: LNHNV and YYDKDF (reference sequence). Here the CDR3 DNA reads TGTGCCACCAGCCGATCGCGGAACACTGAAGCTTTCTTT. Amino acid sequence: CATSRSRNTEAFF. The full variable domain, its missing parts supplied by reference TRBV15 and TRBJ1-1, is DAMVIQNPRYQVTQFGKPVTLSCSQTLNHNVMYWYQQKSSQAPKLLFHYYDKDFNNEADTPDNFQSRRPNTSFCFLDIRSPGLGDTAMYLCATSRSRNTEAFFGQGTRLTVV.

This chain connects TRBV5-4 to TRBJ2-3; possibly TRBD1 for D (5 bases). The V gene's germline CDR1 is SGHNT and CDR2 YYREEE (reference sequence). This CDR3 has 14 amino acids. V was shortened by 1 base and J by 2 bases, with 8 bases between the two germline ends. CDR3 sequence (DNA): TGTGCCAGCAGCTTGCAGGGCCTCACAGATACGCAGTATTTT. Translating gives CASSLQGLTDTQYF. Full variable domain (rest looked up from reference TRBV5-4 and TRBJ2-3): ETGVTQSPTHLIKTRGQQVTLRCSSQSGHNTVSWYQQALGQGPQFIFQYYREEENGRGNFPPRFSGLQFPNYSSELNVNALELDDSALYLCASSLQGLTDTQYFGPGTRLTVL.

This chain joins TRBV29-1 and TRBJ2-1, with 10 bases identical to TRBD1. Germline CDR1 reads SQVTM; CDR2 reads ANQGSEA. V lost 6 bases and J lost 5; bases outside the gene matches: 7. The CDR3 extends over 14 amino acids. The CDR3 loop is CSVDGTGANNEQFF. The DNA of the CDR3 is TGCAGCGTCGACGGGACAGGGGCAAACAATGAGCAGTTCTTC.

V and J are TRBV29-1 and TRBJ2-3; 15 bases fit TRBD2. Germline CDR1 and CDR2: SQVTM and ANQGSEA. Losses at the gene ends were 4 bases for V and 6 bases for J; bases not matched to a gene: 5. The CDR3 consists of 15 residues. In DNA form, the CDR3 reads TGCAGCGTTGGGACTAGCGGGAGGGCGGGGGATACGCAGTATTTT. Amino acid sequence: CSVGTSGRAGDTQYF.

The CDR3 nucleotides are TGTGCCAGCAGTGAGTTGGGAGGCGACGAGCAGTACTTC. Translating gives CASSELGGDEQYF. V gene TRBV25-1 combines with J gene TRBJ2-5; D possibly corresponds to TRBD2 (6 bases). The last part of the DNA fits TRBJ2-7 better; the J call may be wrong. CDR3 size: 13 residues. The germline gives CDR1 MGHDK, CDR2 SYGVNS.

This clone was counted between two and nine times. The V call is TRBV12-2, the J call TRBJ1-5. TRBV12-2 has pseudogene status. This CDR3 is 15 amino acids long. The DNA of the CDR3 is TGTGCAAGTCGTCCAAACCGGGCCTTCAATCAGCCCCAGCATTTT. Protein: CASRPNRAFNQPQHF.

The chain links TRBV29-1 to TRBJ2-1, with a possible D match to TRBD2 (5 bases). Germline V gene data show CDR1 as SQVTM and CDR2 as ANQGSEA. CDR3 size: 13 residues. CDR3 protein: CSVDTPGYNEQFF. The CDR3 coding sequence is TGCAGTGTCGACACCCCGGGATACAATGAGCAGTTCTTC.

The genes are TRBV4-2 and TRBJ2-5; D uncertain. The J call may be incorrect, as the DNA end agrees better with TRBJ2-7. The CDR3 consists of 15 residues. Germline CDR1 is LGHNA and CDR2 is YNFKEQ. The CDR3: CASSQIGDSSYEQYF. In DNA, the CDR3 is TGTGCCAGCAGCCAAATTGGCGATAGCTCCTACGAGCAGTACTTC.

This chain joins TRBV28 and TRBJ2-7, with 10 bases lining up with TRBD2. V lost 4 bases to trimming and J lost 5 bases; unmatched junction nucleotides: 14. The germline V gene encodes CDR1 MDHEN and CDR2 SYDVKM. CDR3 length: 17 residues. The CDR3 region has the DNA TGTGCCAGCAGTTCGCCCGATTGGACTAGCGGCAATGACGAGCAGTACTTC. It is translated as CASSSPDWTSGNDEQYF.

The rearrangement uses TRBV7-8 and TRBJ2-7; 7 bases align to TRBD1. After removal of 1 base from V and 2 bases from J, the junction contained 11 bases not matched to a gene. From germline, CDR1 is SGHVS and CDR2 FQNEAQ. The CDR3 spans 17 residues. The CDR3 is CASSLVRSAGGAYEQYF. In nucleotides, the CDR3 is TGTGCCAGCAGCTTAGTTAGGTCGGCAGGGGGAGCCTACGAGCAGTACTTC.

The V and J genes are TRBV5-8 and TRBJ1-5; a possible D gene is TRBD1 (5 bases). Trimming cost V 4 bases and J 7 bases, with 18 bases left between them. Looked up from germline, CDR1 is SGHTS and CDR2 is YDEGEE. The CDR3 is 15 residues long. CDR3 bases: TGTGCCAGCAGCCTGCGCTTGGGACGGGCGCAGCCCCAGCATTTT. Protein sequence: CASSLRLGRAQPQHF.

The gene calls are TRBV18 and TRBJ2-6, with 9 bases that match TRBD2. The CDR3 covers 19 residues. Germline CDR1 reads KGHSH; CDR2 reads LQKENI. V lost 3 bases to trimming and J lost 2 bases; unmatched junction nucleotides: 11. The CDR3: CASSPTLISGSAGANVLTF. In nucleotides, the CDR3 is TGTGCCAGCTCACCGACCTTGATTAGCGGGAGCGCTGGGGCCAACGTCCTGACTTTC. Supplemented by reference TRBV18 and TRBJ2-6, the full variable domain reads NAGVMQNPRHLVRRRGQEARLRCSPMKGHSHVYWYRQLPEEGLKFMVYLQKENIIDESGMPKERFSAEFPKEGPSILRIQQVVRGDSAAYFCASSPTLISGSAGANVLTFGAGSRLTVL.

This clone has a single count. V usage is TRBV27 and J usage is TRBJ2-7; D is perhaps TRBD2 (6 bases). V lost 5 bases to trimming and J lost 6 bases, with 23 bases between them. The CDR3 covers 16 residues. Germline V gene lookup returns CDR1 MNHEY and CDR2 SMNVEV (reference sequence). This CDR3 is CASSRASGTRVPEQYF. Here the CDR3 DNA reads TGTGCCAGCAGTAGAGCTTCCGGGACTCGCGTCCCCGAGCAGTACTTC.

Ten or more counts support this clone. The gene calls are TRBV7-2 and TRBJ2-1; D might be TRBD2 (5 bases). Germline V gives CDR1 SGHTA, CDR2 FQGNSA. The CDR3 has 14 amino acids. The V and J ends lost 0 bases and 7 bases respectively, with 10 bases between them. The CDR3 DNA follows: TGTGCCAGCAGCTTAGCGCTTACTAGGAATGAGCAGTTCTTC. It is translated as CASSLALTRNEQFF.

The chain employs TRBV19 and TRBJ2-6; TRBD1 agrees at 11 bases. This CDR3 has 16 residues. V trimming: 7 bases; J trimming: 4 bases; junction bases outside the gene matches: 6. Germline V CDR1 and CDR2: LNHDA, SQIVND (reference sequence). DNA for the CDR3: TGTGCCAGTACCGGGGACAGGGGGACCGGGGCCAACGTCCTGACTTTC. Translated, it gives CASTGDRGTGANVLTF.

V is TRBV27 and J is TRBJ2-7, with TRBD1 as a possible D gene (5 bases). Per the germline V gene, CDR1 is MNHEY and CDR2 is SMNVEV (reference sequence). The CDR3 is made up of 13 amino acids. V was cut by 2 bases and J by 5 bases, with 10 bases left in between. For the CDR3, the DNA is TGTGCCAGCAGTTTAACCAGGGTCCACGAGCAGTACTTC. Its translation: CASSLTRVHEQYF.

The V gene is TRBV4-1, the J gene TRBJ2-7, with D hard to call. With 4 bases removed from V and 3 bases from J, the gap between germline ends came to 7 bases. Germline CDR1 is MGHRA and CDR2 is YSYEKL. This CDR3 region has 12 residues. The chain's CDR3 is CASSPDNYEQYF. In DNA form, the CDR3 reads TGCGCCAGCAGCCCTGACAACTACGAGCAGTACTTC.

A few counts support this clone. The V gene is TRBV15, the J gene TRBJ2-3, with TRBD1 matching over 7 bases. This CDR3 is 17 amino acids long. Losses at the gene ends were 1 base for V and 4 bases for J; bases not matched to a gene: 11. Germline CDR1 and CDR2: LNHNV and YYDKDF (reference sequence). Here the CDR3 DNA reads TGTGCCACCAGCAGAGTTACTCCCGGGCAGGGGGCAGATACGCAGTATTTT. This gives the protein CATSRVTPGQGADTQYF.

The chain combines TRBV18 with TRBJ1-1, with 7 positions matching TRBD1. After removal of 5 bases from V and 3 bases from J, the junction contained 3 bases not matched to a gene. Germline V gene data show CDR1 as KGHSH and CDR2 as LQKENI. This CDR3 spans 13 amino acids. The CDR3 DNA follows: TGTGCCAGCTCAAGACAGGGAGACACTGAAGCTTTCTTT. This translates into CASSRQGDTEAFF.

V gene TRBV11-3 combines with J gene TRBJ2-3; D call uncertain. The ends were cut back, 1 base at V and 0 bases at J, with 11 bases in the middle. The CDR3 consists of 16 residues. Germline CDR1 and CDR2: SGHNT and YENEEA. The CDR3, as DNA: TGTGCCAGCAGCTTAGGGATGACGGCTAGCACAGATACGCAGTATTTT. Encoded protein: CASSLGMTASTDTQYF.

V and J are TRBV7-9 and TRBJ2-2; no firm D call. This CDR3 has 13 amino acids. The V gene lost 7 bases and the J gene lost 2 bases, with 8 bases spanning the gap. Per the germline V gene, CDR1 is SEHNR and CDR2 is FQNEAQ (reference sequence). The CDR3 nucleotides are TGTGCCAGCAAAGAGATAAACACCGGGGAGCTGTTTTTT. It translates to CASKEINTGELFF. The entire variable domain, with the rest obtained from reference TRBV7-9 and TRBJ2-2, is as follows: DTGVSQNPRHKITKRGQNVTFRCDPISEHNRLYWYRQTLGQGPEFLTYFQNEAQLEKSRLLSDRFSAERPKGSFSTLEIQRTEQGDSAMYLCASKEINTGELFFGEGSRLTVL.

As concerns this clone: A read error is likely, as this CDR3 ends without the conserved phenylalanine or tryptophan. The rearrangement uses TRBV28 and TRBJ1-4; D is unresolved. The CDR3 is 13 residues long. Trimming pared 7 bases from V and 8 bases from J, leaving 14 bases between. CDR1 and CDR2 (germline): MDHEN, SYDVKM. The CDR3 region is CASTTRPEEKLFL. The CDR3, as DNA: TGTGCCAGCACCACGAGGCCGGAGGAAAAACTGTTTCTT.

The chain has TRBV7-8 and TRBJ2-2, with 8 bases fitting TRBD2. V gave up 5 bases and J gave up 6 bases; unmatched junction bases: 5. Per the germline V gene, CDR1 is SGHVS and CDR2 is FQNEAQ. This CDR3 is built from 14 residues. The CDR3 protein is CASSPGLASGELFF. The CDR3 DNA reads TGTGCCAGCAGCCCAGGACTAGCCTCCGGGGAGCTGTTTTTT.

The genes are TRBV7-2 and TRBJ1-2; 7 bases fit TRBD1. Germline CDR1 SGHTA, CDR2 FQGNSA. The CDR3 runs 17 residues. The trim removed 5 bases at V and 0 bases at J, leaving 12 bases unmatched. The CDR3 spells CASSRAGQTPTNYGYTF. The CDR3 region has the DNA TGTGCCAGCAGCCGTGCGGGACAGACTCCTACTAACTATGGCTACACCTTC.

V and J are TRBV30 and TRBJ1-5; 7 bases are a match to TRBD1. Per germline, CDR1 GTSNPN and CDR2 SVGIG (reference sequence). The CDR3 is 13 amino acids. The V and J ends lost 2 bases and 10 bases, in that order; junction bases with no gene match: 8. CDR3 nucleotide sequence: TGTGCCTGGAGTAAACAGGGGTCCTCACCCCAGCATTTT. Translation: CAWSKQGSSPQHF.

The chain combines TRBV6-5 with TRBJ2-2; TRBD1 matches at 7 bases. V was pared by 3 bases and J by 2 bases, with 6 bases of the junction left unmatched. The CDR3 loop spans 16 amino acids. The V gene's germline CDR1 is MNHEY and CDR2 SVGAGI. CDR3 coding DNA: TGTGCCAGCAGTTATGGGACAGCTTTCAACACCGGGGAGCTGTTTTTT. Encoded protein: CASSYGTAFNTGELFF.

This clone was counted only a few times. The chain is built from TRBV7-9 and TRBJ1-1; 8 bases line up with TRBD1. The CDR3 sequence is 12 residues long. V trimming: 6 bases; J trimming: 11 bases; junction bases outside the gene matches: 8. Germline loops: CDR1 SEHNR, CDR2 FQNEAQ (reference sequence). The CDR3 here is CASSGQGGVAFF. The CDR3 coding sequence is TGTGCCAGCAGTGGACAGGGAGGGGTCGCTTTCTTT.

The chain is built from TRBV18 and TRBJ1-5; 9 nucleotides agree with TRBD1. The CDR3 loop spans 14 amino acids. Trimming at V came to 5 bases and at J to 7 bases, leaving 6 bases not matched to a gene. Germline assignment: CDR1 KGHSH and CDR2 LQKENI. Here the CDR3 reads CASSTGQGGQPQHF. The CDR3 bases are TGTGCCAGCTCAACGGGACAGGGCGGACAGCCCCAGCATTTT. Supplemented by reference TRBV18 and TRBJ1-5, the full variable domain reads NAGVMQNPRHLVRRRGQEARLRCSPMKGHSHVYWYRQLPEEGLKFMVYLQKENIIDESGMPKERFSAEFPKEGPSILRIQQVVRGDSAAYFCASSTGQGGQPQHFGDGTRLSIL.

V gene TRBV19 combines with J gene TRBJ1-3; possible D gene TRBD1, 5 bases. Germline CDR1 and CDR2: LNHDA and SQIVND (reference sequence). Deletions cut 6 bases from V and 0 bases from J, with 12 bases between. The CDR3 contains 15 residues. The CDR3 region has the DNA TGTGCCAGTAGCCCAGGACATAACTCTGGAAACACCATATATTTT. Translated, it gives CASSPGHNSGNTIYF.

The chain is built from TRBV30 and TRBJ2-2; maybe TRBD1 (5 bases). Germline CDR1 is GTSNPN and CDR2 is SVGIG (reference sequence). Trimming took 0 bases from V and 3 from J, leaving 11 bases between them. The CDR3 totals 15 residues. The DNA for the CDR3 is TGTGCCTGGAGTGTTTACAGGAGATACACCGGGGAGCTGTTTTTT. Its protein product is CAWSVYRRYTGELFF.